This TCR beta chain appears in the sequencing data of a study of blood T cell repertoires in COVID-19. About the study: Samples representing acute and convalescent COVID-19 were sourced from the United States, Italy and Spain.

Germline assignment: CDR1 LGHNT and CDR2 FRNRAP. The CDR3 length is 14 residues. Trimming pared 0 bases from V and 0 bases from J, leaving 3 bases between. The table came from immunoSEQ multiplex PCR; TCRdb's copy has only in-frame clones and leaves some out. The table lists fewer than 250,000 clones, roughly 82% of them singletons, with 4.7% in the top ten. The rearrangement joins TRBV12-5 to TRBJ1-5; D is undetermined. Sequenced: peripheral blood. This receptor was identified in a woman between 65 and 79 years old with acute or convalescent COVID-19. The CDR3 protein is CASGLVGSNQPQHF. CDR3 DNA: TGTGCTAGTGGTTTGGTCGGTAGCAATCAGCCCCAGCATTTT.